This TCR beta chain was observed in a study of cytomegalovirus exposure and HLA in healthy donors. At the level of the study: An analysis done earlier identified roughly 120 million unique TCR beta sequences from approximately 180 million T cells. Genetic ancestry analysis placed around four fifths of the approximately 400 donors that were genotyped in the Caucasian-associated cluster. Broader study findings: Altogether, more than 150 TCR beta chains were recorded as cytomegalovirus-associated.

This clone was seen only a few times. Its antigen is still unknown. The CDR3 is made up of 15 amino acids. Germline values: CDR1 SGHTA, CDR2 FQGTGA. J was trimmed by 2 bases and V by 5 bases; bases with no gene match: 8. Primers for the PCR totalled 60 Vbeta and 13 Jbeta. Repertoires were generated with immunoSEQ multiplex PCR, while TCRdb's copy carries only in-frame clones and drops some. Of under 200,000 clones listed, about 80% are singletons. The TCR was taken from a man aged 50 to 59 in good health and CMV-seropositive. Sequencing was done on a sample of PBMCs. The chain links TRBV7-3 to TRBJ2-5; 7 positions agree with TRBD1. The CDR3 DNA is TGTGCCAGCAGCCTTCAACCGGGACAGCAAGAGACCCAGTACTTC. It codes for CASSLQPGQQETQYF.